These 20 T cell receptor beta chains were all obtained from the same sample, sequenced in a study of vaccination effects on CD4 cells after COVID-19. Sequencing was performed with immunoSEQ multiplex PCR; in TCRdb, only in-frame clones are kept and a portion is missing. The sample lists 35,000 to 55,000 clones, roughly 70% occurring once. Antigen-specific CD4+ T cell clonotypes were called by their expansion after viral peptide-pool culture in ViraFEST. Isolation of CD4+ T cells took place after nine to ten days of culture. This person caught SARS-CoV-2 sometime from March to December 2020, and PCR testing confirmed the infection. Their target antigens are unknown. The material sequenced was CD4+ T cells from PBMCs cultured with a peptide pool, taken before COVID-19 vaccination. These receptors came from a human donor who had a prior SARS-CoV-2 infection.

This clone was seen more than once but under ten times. The CDR3 coding sequence is TGCGCCAGCAGCTTGGGGTACAGGGCATCTGGAAACACCATATATTTT. Protein: CASSLGYRASGNTIYF. J is TRBJ1-3 and V is TRBV5-1; a weak D match, TRBD1 (6 bases). The germline CDR1 and CDR2 sequences are SGHRS and YFSETQ. The CDR3 contains 16 residues. V was shortened by 0 bases and J by 1 base, with 11 bases between the two germline ends.

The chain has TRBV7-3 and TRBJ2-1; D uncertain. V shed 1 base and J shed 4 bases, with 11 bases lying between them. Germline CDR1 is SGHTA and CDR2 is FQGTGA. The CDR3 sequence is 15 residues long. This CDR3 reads CASSLNSGGYNEQFF. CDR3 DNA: TGTGCCAGCAGCTTAAATTCGGGTGGGTACAATGAGCAGTTCTTC.

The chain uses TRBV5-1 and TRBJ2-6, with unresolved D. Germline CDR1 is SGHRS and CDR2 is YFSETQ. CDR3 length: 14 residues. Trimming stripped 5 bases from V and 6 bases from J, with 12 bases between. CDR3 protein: CASSPLSEANVLTF. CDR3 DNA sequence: TGCGCCAGCAGTCCCCTCTCCGAGGCCAACGTCCTGACTTTC. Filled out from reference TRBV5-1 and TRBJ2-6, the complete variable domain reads KAGVTQTPRYLIKTRGQQVTLSCSPISGHRSVSWYQQTPGQGLQFLFEYFSETQRNKGNFPGRFSGRQFSNSRSEMNVSTLELGDSALYLCASSPLSEANVLTFGAGSRLTVL.

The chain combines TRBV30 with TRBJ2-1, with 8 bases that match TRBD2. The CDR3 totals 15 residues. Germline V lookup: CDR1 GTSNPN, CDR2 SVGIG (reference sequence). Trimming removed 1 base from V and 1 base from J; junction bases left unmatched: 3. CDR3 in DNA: TGTGCCTGGAGTGCGCGGGAGGTTTCCTACAATGAGCAGTTCTTC. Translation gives CAWSAREVSYNEQFF.

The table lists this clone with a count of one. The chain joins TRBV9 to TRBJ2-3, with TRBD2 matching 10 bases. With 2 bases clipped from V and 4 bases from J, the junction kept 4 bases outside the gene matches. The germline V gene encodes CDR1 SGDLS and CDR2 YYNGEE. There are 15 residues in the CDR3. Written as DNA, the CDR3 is TGTGCCAGCAGCGTTAGTAGCGGGGGGTCAGATACGCAGTATTTT. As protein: CASSVSSGGSDTQYF.

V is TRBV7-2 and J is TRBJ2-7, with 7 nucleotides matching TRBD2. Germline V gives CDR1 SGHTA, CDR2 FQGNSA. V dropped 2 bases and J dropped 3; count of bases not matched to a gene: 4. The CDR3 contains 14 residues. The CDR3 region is CASSLRLAGYEQYF. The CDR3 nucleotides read TGTGCCAGCAGCTTAAGACTAGCCGGCTACGAGCAGTACTTC.

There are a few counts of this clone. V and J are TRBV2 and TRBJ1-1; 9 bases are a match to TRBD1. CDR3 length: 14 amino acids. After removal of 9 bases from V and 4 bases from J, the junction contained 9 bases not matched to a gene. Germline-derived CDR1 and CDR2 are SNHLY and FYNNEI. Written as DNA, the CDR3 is TGTGCCAGTCTGACCGACAGGGGGAGCACTGAAGCTTTCTTT. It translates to CASLTDRGSTEAFF.

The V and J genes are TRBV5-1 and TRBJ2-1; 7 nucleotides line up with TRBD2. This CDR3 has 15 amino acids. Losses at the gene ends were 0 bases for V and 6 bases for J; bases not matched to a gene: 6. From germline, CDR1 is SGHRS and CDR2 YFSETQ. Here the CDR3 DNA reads TGCGCCAGCAGCTTGGGGACTAGTTTTACCAATGAGCAGTTCTTC. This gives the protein CASSLGTSFTNEQFF.

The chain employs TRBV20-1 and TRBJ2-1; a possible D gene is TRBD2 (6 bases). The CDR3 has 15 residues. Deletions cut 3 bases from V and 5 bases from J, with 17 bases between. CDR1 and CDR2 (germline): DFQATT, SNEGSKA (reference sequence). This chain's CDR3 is CSASGVAVLDNEQFF. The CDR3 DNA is TGCAGTGCTAGTGGAGTAGCGGTTCTTGACAATGAGCAGTTCTTC.

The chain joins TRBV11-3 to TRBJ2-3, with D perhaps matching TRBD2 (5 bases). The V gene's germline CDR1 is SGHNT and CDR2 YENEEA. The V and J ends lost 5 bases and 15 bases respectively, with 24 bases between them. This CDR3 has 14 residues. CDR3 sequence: CASSVGSSMRPAYF. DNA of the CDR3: TGTGCCAGCAGCGTTGGGAGCTCCATGAGGCCCGCCTATTTT.

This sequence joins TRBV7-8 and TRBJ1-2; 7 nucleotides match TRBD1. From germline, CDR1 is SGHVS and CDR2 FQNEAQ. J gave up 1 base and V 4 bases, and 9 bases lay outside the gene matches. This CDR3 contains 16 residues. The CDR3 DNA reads TGTGCCAGCAGCTCAAAAACCGGGACAGTTAACTATGGCTACACCTTC. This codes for CASSSKTGTVNYGYTF.

The CDR3 sequence: CASSSRRLTDTQYF. The DNA for the CDR3 is TGTGCCAGCAGCTCCCGCCGGCTCACAGATACGCAGTATTTT. The rearrangement links TRBV7-2 to TRBJ2-3; D unclear. V lost 4 bases and J 2 bases, leaving 10 bases between the germline ends. Per the germline V gene, CDR1 is SGHTA and CDR2 is FQGNSA. The CDR3 has 14 residues. The variable domain in full, with the rest retrieved from reference TRBV7-2 and TRBJ2-3, is GAGVSQSPSNKVTEKGKDVELRCDPISGHTALYWYRQSLGQGLEFLIYFQGNSAPDKSGLPSDRFSAERTGGSVSTLTIQRTQQEDSAVYLCASSSRRLTDTQYFGPGTRLTVL.

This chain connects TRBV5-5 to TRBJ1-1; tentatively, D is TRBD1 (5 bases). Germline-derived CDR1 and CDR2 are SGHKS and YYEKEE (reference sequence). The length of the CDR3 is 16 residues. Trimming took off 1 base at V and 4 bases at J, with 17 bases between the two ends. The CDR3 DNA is TGTGCCAGCAGCTTGTCGGGGAATCCCGGGGGCACTGAAGCTTTCTTT. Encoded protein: CASSLSGNPGGTEAFF.

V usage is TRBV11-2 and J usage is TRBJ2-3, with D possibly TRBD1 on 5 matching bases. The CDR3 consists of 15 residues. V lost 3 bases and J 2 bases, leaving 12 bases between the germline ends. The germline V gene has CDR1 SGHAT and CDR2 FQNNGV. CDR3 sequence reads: CASSFSWGYTDTQYF. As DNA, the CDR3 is TGTGCCAGCAGCTTTTCTTGGGGCTACACAGATACGCAGTATTTT. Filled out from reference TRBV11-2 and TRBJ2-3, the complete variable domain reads EAGVAQSPRYKIIEKRQSVAFWCNPISGHATLYWYQQILGQGPKLLIQFQNNGVVDDSQLPKDRFSAERLKGVDSTLKIQPAKLEDSAVYLCASSFSWGYTDTQYFGPGTRLTVL.

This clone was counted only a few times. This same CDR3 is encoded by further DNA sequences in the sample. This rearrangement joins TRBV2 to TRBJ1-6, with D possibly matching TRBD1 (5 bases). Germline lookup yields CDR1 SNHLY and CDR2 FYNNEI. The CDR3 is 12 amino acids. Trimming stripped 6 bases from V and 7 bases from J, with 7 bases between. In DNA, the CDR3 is TGTGCCAGCAGCGAGGGGAATTCACCCCTCCACTTT. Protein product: CASSEGNSPLHF. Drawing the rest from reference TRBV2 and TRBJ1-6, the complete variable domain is EPEVTQTPSHQVTQMGQEVILRCVPISNHLYFYWYRQILGQKVEFLVSFYNNEISEKSEIFDDQFSVERPDGSNFTLKIRSTKLEDSAMYFCASSEGNSPLHFGNGTRLTVT.

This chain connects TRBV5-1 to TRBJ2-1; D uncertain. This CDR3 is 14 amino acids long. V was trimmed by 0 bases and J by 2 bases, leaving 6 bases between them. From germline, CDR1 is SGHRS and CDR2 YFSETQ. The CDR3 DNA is TGCGCCAGCAGCTTGGTCCCCGCCTACAATGAGCAGTTCTTC. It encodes CASSLVPAYNEQFF.

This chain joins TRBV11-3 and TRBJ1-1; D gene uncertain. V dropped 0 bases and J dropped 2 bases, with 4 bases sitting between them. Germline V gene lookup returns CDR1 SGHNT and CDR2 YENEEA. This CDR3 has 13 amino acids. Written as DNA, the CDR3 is TGTGCCAGCAGCTTAGATGTCAACACTGAAGCTTTCTTT. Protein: CASSLDVNTEAFF.

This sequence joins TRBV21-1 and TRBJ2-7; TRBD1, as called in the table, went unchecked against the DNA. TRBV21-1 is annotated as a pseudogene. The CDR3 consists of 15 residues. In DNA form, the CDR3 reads TGTGCCAGCAGCAAATCTGCGCAGGGGGTCTACGAGCAGTACTTC. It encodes CASSKSAQGVYEQYF.

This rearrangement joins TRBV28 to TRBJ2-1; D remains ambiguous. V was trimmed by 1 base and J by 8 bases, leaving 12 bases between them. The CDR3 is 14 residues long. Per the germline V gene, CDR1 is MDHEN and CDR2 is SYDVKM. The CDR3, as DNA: TGTGCCAGCAGTTTATTGTCCGGTATGGATGAGCAGTTCTTC. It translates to CASSLLSGMDEQFF.

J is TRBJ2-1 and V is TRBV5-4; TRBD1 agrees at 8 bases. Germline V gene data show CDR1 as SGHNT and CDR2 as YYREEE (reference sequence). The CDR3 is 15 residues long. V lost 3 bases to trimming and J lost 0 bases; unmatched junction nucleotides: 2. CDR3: CASSWTGSSYNEQFF. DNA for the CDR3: TGTGCCAGCAGCTGGACAGGGAGCTCCTACAATGAGCAGTTCTTC.